Reported below is one TCR beta chain. The antigen this receptor binds is unknown. This may be a read error: a much more frequent sequence differs by one nucleotide. The data stem from a study of T-cell reconstitution after alpha-beta-depleted transplantation in children (dated by TCRdb to 2015 to 2016). A note on the overall study: T-cell immune reconstitution after TCRalphabeta/CD19-depleted allogeneic hematopoietic cell transplantation in children was quantitatively tracked in the study by means of TCR repertoire profiling.

The CDR3 goes from the cysteine to the phenylalanine over 14 residues. The read is trimmed to its CDR3 DNA, 42 bases read in frame from base 1. What this sample's treatment or condition label stands for: allogeneic hematopoietic cell transplantation with graft depleted of TCRalphabeta T cells and CD19 B cells. The children who served as transplant recipients had been given grafts of TCRalphabeta/CD19-depleted allogeneic hematopoietic cells. The paper's findings and limits, for the study overall: Hyperexpanded clone frequencies declined over subsequent months; after one year, T-cell counts and TCRbeta diversity were mostly attributed to newly produced T cells. The high TCRbeta diversity at day 60 in some patients was ascribed to recipient T cells and intrathymic progenitors that had survived conditioning. Apparently early alphabetaT-cell count recovery about two months after transplant reportedly relied on only several hundred rapidly expanded clones derived from non-depleted graft cells.

Library preparation used PCR. Sequencing was performed on an Illumina HiSeq 2500. Molecular barcoding was employed in the preparation of TCR libraries, with unique molecular identifiers being used to normalize TCRbeta repertoire quantification. TCRdb applied fastp at Q25 and MiXCR to the public reads, then kept only in-frame beta chains. Duplicate CDR3 protein sequences are folded into a single record with the most common DNA and genes. The sample includes fewer than 350,000 distinct CDR3 sequences, with under 14% observed a single time. The ten largest make up about 25% of the sample. Here the sequenced sample was peripheral blood, taken 180 days after TCRalphabeta/CD19-depleted stem cell transplant. The TCR sequence derives from a male patient aged 2-10 years who had a stem cell transplant for chronic granulomatous disease, so the T cells may come from the graft donor. The chain couples TRBV12-3 or TRBV12-4 to TRBJ1-2; the D gene is possibly TRBD1, with 6 bases matching. The DNA reads TGTGCCAGCCGAAGGGCAGGGGCCTCCTATGGCCACACCTTC. It translates as CASRRAGASYGHTF.